The entry that follows covers one T cell receptor beta chain sequence. The antigen is not known. This sample is part of a study of long-term antiretroviral therapy in people with HIV. Study-wide findings and caveats: Repertoires with HIV possessed tighter CDR3 length spans than those of controls. The clones with expansion before ART were dominant in the repertoire at all time points.

Germline-derived CDR1 and CDR2 are SNHLY and FYNNEI. The CDR3 length is 15 residues. The trim removed 6 bases at V and 3 bases at J, leaving 5 bases unmatched. Every donor had one or more pre-ART and two or more post-ART PBMC samples. They ran version v3.0 of the immunoSEQ assay at survey level. The method was immunoSEQ multiplex PCR; TCRdb's version includes in-frame clones alone and lacks a portion of them. The profile shows roughly 37,000 clones, 80% of them singletons. The input for sequencing was unsorted PBMCs, taken 3.4 years after starting antiretroviral therapy. The chain couples TRBV2 to TRBJ1-5, with TRBD1 matching 10 bases. The source of this sequence is a man aged 30-40 years with HIV. The CDR3 region is CASRDGQGDNQPQHF. Written as DNA, the CDR3 is TGTGCCAGCAGGGACGGACAGGGGGACAATCAGCCCCAGCATTTT.